Listed below are T cell receptor beta chains from one sample, sequenced in a study of T cell responses to AZD1222 COVID-19 vaccine. Profiled with immunoSEQ multiplex PCR; TCRdb holds only in-frame clones, not every one. The sample has under 150,000 clones, approximately 90% seen once. Material: peripheral blood, obtained on day 0 of AZD1222 vaccination. The receptors shown here come from an adult in good health. Both conserved end residues are trimmed from each CDR3.

J gene	V gene	CDR3 protein
TRBJ2-1	TRBV9	ASSASGAYNEQF
TRBJ1-5	TRBV19	ATTGTVNQPQH
TRBJ2-3	TRBV27	ASSKDRVADTQY
TRBJ2-7	TRBV19	ASSFPGQGARGREQY
TRBJ1-3	TRBV6-5	ASSYSDRGFGNTIY
TRBJ1-2	TRBV5-4	ASSLTEGYT
TRBJ2-7	TRBV14	ASSQAYLTDEQY
TRBJ1-2	TRBV7-3	ASSLTGALGYT
TRBJ2-7	TRBV12-3/TRBV12-4	ASNWGIAYEQY
TRBJ1-4	TRBV2	ATTWGGAGEKLF
TRBJ2-1	TRBV27	ASSHTGHSYNEQF
TRBJ2-3	TRBV24-1	ATSAGGAGTDTQY
TRBJ1-2	TRBV9	ASSPGLENYGYT
TRBJ1-2	TRBV28	ASSFRGTGTTDYGYT
TRBJ1-3	TRBV6-5	ASSYSLNSGNTIY
TRBJ2-7	TRBV28	ASSPRGTGGYEQY
TRBJ1-2	TRBV28	ASSLGGVGYT
TRBJ1-1	TRBV6-5	ASKEAGSSNTEAF
TRBJ2-3	TRBV6-2/TRBV6-3	ASSYLHTDTQY
TRBJ1-3	TRBV9	ASSVGDPGNTIY
TRBJ1-5	TRBV19	ASSTRDRGSYQPQH
TRBJ1-5	TRBV6-6	ASSPTLGQGAPGGGNQPQH
TRBJ1-1	TRBV3-1/TRBV3-2	ASSKQGDTEAF
TRBJ2-7	TRBV28	ASSLRADEQY
TRBJ2-5	TRBV6-2/TRBV6-3	ASSYWTSSETQY
TRBJ1-2	TRBV9	ASSVDRDLQLGYGYT
TRBJ1-3	TRBV7-2	ASRDRARGNTIY
TRBJ2-7	TRBV29-1	SVIIPNDGYEQY
TRBJ1-1	TRBV6-5	ASSLTGLMVTEAF
TRBJ2-2	TRBV10-1	ASSECAVGDTGELF
TRBJ2-7	TRBV29-1	SVEDRVKASYEQY
TRBJ2-5	TRBV5-1	ASSPQGTKETQY
TRBJ1-2	TRBV9	ASSSGGTGGYYGYT
TRBJ2-7	TRBV4-3	ASSPEVGLAGTEQY
TRBJ2-1	TRBV7-9	ASSRQVGTSYNEQF
TRBJ1-5	TRBV2	ASNLESNQPQH
TRBJ2-1	TRBV20-1	SAREEREQF
TRBJ1-5	TRBV3-1/TRBV3-2	ASSQAPAGLSNQPQH
TRBJ1-2	TRBV10-3	AISEFPGTPTGGYT
TRBJ2-1	TRBV30	AWSPPPSLNEQF